Below are 21 T cell receptor beta chains sequenced from a single sample in a study of cytomegalovirus exposure and HLA in healthy donors. Profiling relied on immunoSEQ multiplex PCR, and the TCRdb table lists in-frame clones only, not all of them. The repertoire holds more than 45,000 clones, roughly nine tenths seen once, with 15% in the top ten. The sequenced sample consisted of PBMCs. The receptors shown here come from a woman between 18 and 30 years old in good health and CMV-seronegative.

This rearrangement joins TRBV30 to TRBJ2-1; tentative D call: TRBD2 (5 bases). In germline, CDR1 is GTSNPN, CDR2 SVGIG (reference sequence). CDR3 size: 12 residues. V gave up 3 bases and J gave up 8 bases, with 11 bases separating them. Here the CDR3 reads CAWSIMGDEQFF. In nucleotides, the CDR3 is TGTGCCTGGAGCATAATGGGAGATGAGCAGTTCTTC.

A few counts support this clone. V usage is TRBV19 and J usage is TRBJ1-5, with D perhaps matching TRBD1 (5 bases). V lost 0 bases and J 7 bases, leaving 7 bases between the germline ends. Germline CDR1 and CDR2: LNHDA and SQIVND (reference sequence). The CDR3 is made up of 13 amino acids. As DNA, the CDR3 is TGTGCCAGTAGTATAGATCAGGGACAGCCCCAGCATTTT. Its protein product is CASSIDQGQPQHF.

This clone was seen a single time. The chain has TRBV28 and TRBJ2-5; 13 bases agree with TRBD2. The CDR3 consists of 15 residues. Per the germline V gene, CDR1 is MDHEN and CDR2 is SYDVKM. V was clipped by 5 bases and J by 0 bases; unmatched bases: 0. CDR3 DNA: TGTGCCAGCAGTGGACTAGCGGGGGACCAAGAGACCCAGTACTTC. Translating gives CASSGLAGDQETQYF.

On this clone itself: This specimen includes other DNA sequences encoding the same CDR3. This sequence joins TRBV30 and TRBJ1-5; tentative D call: TRBD1 (6 bases). Germline CDR1 is GTSNPN and CDR2 is SVGIG (reference sequence). There are 14 residues in the CDR3. V gave up 0 bases and J gave up 4 bases, with 10 bases separating them. The CDR3, as DNA: TGTGCCTGGAGTGTGGGCAGGGGAAATCAGCCCCAGCATTTT. The encoded protein is CAWSVGRGNQPQHF.

The chain employs TRBV27 and TRBJ2-7; D gene uncertain. The CDR3 contains 13 residues. V was shortened by 6 bases and J by 6 bases, with 15 bases between the two germline ends. Per the germline V gene, CDR1 is MNHEY and CDR2 is SMNVEV (reference sequence). The CDR3 here is CASSPSGGSEQYF. CDR3 sequence (DNA): TGTGCCAGCAGCCCTAGTGGCGGCAGCGAGCAGTACTTC.

Only one count was recorded for this clone. This chain connects TRBV4-3 to TRBJ2-5; 12 bases fit TRBD2. Germline CDR1 and CDR2: LGHNA and YSLEER. The junction had 10 bases not matched to a gene; V was cut back by 0 bases and J by 5 bases. The CDR3 consists of 18 residues. The chain's CDR3 is CASSQEGPTSGRFETQYF. The CDR3 nucleotides are TGCGCCAGCAGCCAAGAAGGCCCGACTAGCGGGAGATTTGAGACCCAGTACTTC.

The chain uses TRBV5-1 and TRBJ2-4, with 8 nucleotides matching TRBD1. This CDR3 region has 15 residues. With V trimmed by 1 base and J by 3 bases, 3 bases remained unmatched. Per germline, CDR1 SGHRS and CDR2 YFSETQ. CDR3 in amino acids: CASSLFGTGKNIQYF. As DNA, the CDR3 is TGCGCCAGCAGCTTGTTTGGGACAGGCAAAAACATTCAGTACTTC.

The chain recombines TRBV18 with TRBJ2-1; 7 nucleotides agree with TRBD1. The germline V gene has CDR1 KGHSH and CDR2 LQKENI. Germline trimming cut 3 bases from V and 2 bases from J; bases unmatched to any gene: 4. The CDR3 covers 15 residues. The CDR3 nucleotides read TGTGCCAGCTCACCCCGACAGGGTACCTACAATGAGCAGTTCTTC. This sequence encodes CASSPRQGTYNEQFF.

This clone was seen just once. The chain uses TRBV11-2 and TRBJ1-1; D gene uncertain. The CDR3 runs 13 residues. V shed 5 bases and J shed 6 bases, with 13 bases lying between them. Germline values: CDR1 SGHAT, CDR2 FQNNGV. Written as DNA, the CDR3 is TGTGCCAGCAGCCCGAATTACAACGCTGAAGCTTTCTTT. Its protein is CASSPNYNAEAFF.

This rearrangement joins TRBV25-1 to TRBJ2-7; D might be TRBD1 (5 bases). Germline V lookup: CDR1 MGHDK, CDR2 SYGVNS. V was shortened by 0 bases and J by 4 bases, with 16 bases between the two germline ends. The CDR3 has 16 amino acids. The CDR3 reads CASSEYPTDSRYEQYF. CDR3 DNA: TGTGCCAGCAGTGAATATCCTACAGACAGTCGGTACGAGCAGTACTTC.

The J gene is TRBJ2-7, the V gene TRBV2; D ambiguous. Between the trimmed V and J ends, which lost 1 base and 0 bases, there was a span of 16 bases. The germline V gene has CDR1 SNHLY and CDR2 FYNNEI. This CDR3 is built from 17 residues. This chain's CDR3 is CASSEGDTLISSYEQYF. CDR3 sequence (DNA): TGTGCCAGCAGTGAAGGAGACACGTTAATCAGCTCCTACGAGCAGTACTTC.

This clone qualifies as medium-sized. The chain carries TRBV2 and TRBJ1-2; D is perhaps TRBD1 (5 bases). Germline V gene sequence: CDR1 SNHLY, CDR2 FYNNEI. The V and J ends lost 2 bases and 3 bases respectively, with 13 bases between them. This CDR3 is 15 amino acids long. In nucleotides, the CDR3 is TGTGCCAGCAGTGAAAGGGGACTGGGGTACTATGGCTACACCTTC. Protein product: CASSERGLGYYGYTF.

V gene TRBV30 combines with J gene TRBJ1-1, with D possibly matching TRBD1 (5 bases). V dropped 2 bases and J dropped 1 base, with 5 bases sitting between them. The CDR3 has 12 amino acids. CDR1 and CDR2 (germline): GTSNPN, SVGIG (reference sequence). The CDR3, as DNA: TGTGCCTGGAGTCAGGGGAACACTGAAGCTTTCTTT. Protein sequence: CAWSQGNTEAFF. Full variable domain (missing parts from reference TRBV30 and TRBJ1-1): SQTIHQWPATLVQPVGSPLSLECTVEGTSNPNLYWYRQAAGRGLQLLFYSVGIGQISSEVPQNLSASRPQDRQFILSSKKLLLSDSGFYLCAWSQGNTEAFFGQGTRLTVV.

The gene calls are TRBV5-6 and TRBJ1-4; TRBD1 matches at 7 bases. Per germline, CDR1 SGHDT and CDR2 YYEEEE. This CDR3 comprises 14 residues. The trim removed 0 bases at V and 13 bases at J, leaving 9 bases unmatched. This CDR3 reads CASSLAVGTEVLFF. CDR3 nucleotide sequence: TGTGCCAGCAGCTTGGCTGTGGGGACAGAGGTACTGTTTTTT.

In this sample, this clone turned up a few times. The rearrangement joins TRBV4-1 to TRBJ2-1, with D possibly being TRBD2 (6 bases). V was cut by 5 bases and J by 5 bases, with 19 bases left in between. Germline CDR1 and CDR2: MGHRA and YSYEKL. CDR3 length equals 16 residues. The CDR3 sequence is CASSAPGTHENNEQFF. CDR3 DNA sequence: TGCGCCAGCAGCGCACCCGGGACTCACGAGAACAATGAGCAGTTCTTC.

The rearrangement uses TRBV27 and TRBJ2-2, with 10 bases fitting TRBD2. This CDR3 comprises 17 residues. Trimming took 6 bases from V and 1 from J; bases not matched to a gene: 8. Germline loops: CDR1 MNHEY, CDR2 SMNVEV (reference sequence). CDR3 sequence reads: CASRGLAGEMNTGELFF. The DNA for the CDR3 is TGTGCCAGCAGAGGGCTAGCGGGGGAGATGAACACCGGGGAGCTGTTTTTT.

This chain connects TRBV10-3 to TRBJ2-1; 8 nucleotides line up with TRBD2. Looked up from germline, CDR1 is ENHRY and CDR2 is SYGVKD. CDR3 length: 18 amino acids. V lost 1 base to trimming and J lost 3 bases; unmatched junction nucleotides: 11. The DNA for the CDR3 is TGTGCCATCAGTGAGTACAGGGCCGGGACTAGTTTCTACAATGAGCAGTTCTTC. This encodes CAISEYRAGTSFYNEQFF.

The J gene is TRBJ2-3, the V gene TRBV7-2, with D possibly TRBD2 on 6 matching bases. V gave up 0 bases and J gave up 1 base, with 11 bases separating them. Germline V gives CDR1 SGHTA, CDR2 FQGNSA. The CDR3 has 16 amino acids. In DNA, the CDR3 is TGTGCCAGCAGCTTAGCGACGGGAGCTGGCACAGATACGCAGTATTTT. Its protein product is CASSLATGAGTDTQYF.

The genes are TRBV7-2 and TRBJ2-7; 9 positions match TRBD1. From germline, CDR1 is SGHTA and CDR2 FQGNSA. The ends lost 11 bases at V and 7 bases at J; junction bases unmatched: 15. This CDR3 is built from 14 residues. The CDR3 coding sequence is TGTGCCGCACAGAGGGGACAGGGTCCCTGGGAGCAGTACTTC. Translation: CAAQRGQGPWEQYF.

V gene TRBV6-5 combines with J gene TRBJ2-3; D uncertain. Germline CDR1 is MNHEY and CDR2 is SVGAGI. V lost 5 bases to trimming and J lost 2 bases, with 8 bases between them. CDR3 size: 13 residues. CDR3 region: CASSRDTTDTQYF. The CDR3 DNA reads as TGTGCCAGCAGTCGCGATACCACAGATACGCAGTATTTT.

The chain carries TRBV6-5 and TRBJ2-5; 9 nucleotides match TRBD1. The germline V gene has CDR1 MNHEY and CDR2 SVGAGI. This CDR3 region has 14 residues. V dropped 5 bases and J dropped 5; count of bases not matched to a gene: 6. The CDR3 coding sequence is TGTGCCAGCAGTATAACAGGGGGCGCCGAGACCCAGTACTTC. Amino acid sequence: CASSITGGAETQYF.